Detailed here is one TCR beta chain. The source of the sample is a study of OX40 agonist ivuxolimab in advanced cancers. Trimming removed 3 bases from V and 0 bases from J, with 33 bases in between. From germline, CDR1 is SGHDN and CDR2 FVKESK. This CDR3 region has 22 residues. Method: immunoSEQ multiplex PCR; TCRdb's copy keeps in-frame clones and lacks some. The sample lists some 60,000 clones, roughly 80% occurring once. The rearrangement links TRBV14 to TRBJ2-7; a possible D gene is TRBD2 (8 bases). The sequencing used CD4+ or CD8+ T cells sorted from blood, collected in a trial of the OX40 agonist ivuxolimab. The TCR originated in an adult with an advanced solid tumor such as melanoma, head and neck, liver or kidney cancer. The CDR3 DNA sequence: TGTGCCAGCAGCCACCGACAGGGCGATCGTTTAGCGGGACCTACTTTCTCCTACGAGCAGTACTTC. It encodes CASSHRQGDRLAGPTFSYEQYF.